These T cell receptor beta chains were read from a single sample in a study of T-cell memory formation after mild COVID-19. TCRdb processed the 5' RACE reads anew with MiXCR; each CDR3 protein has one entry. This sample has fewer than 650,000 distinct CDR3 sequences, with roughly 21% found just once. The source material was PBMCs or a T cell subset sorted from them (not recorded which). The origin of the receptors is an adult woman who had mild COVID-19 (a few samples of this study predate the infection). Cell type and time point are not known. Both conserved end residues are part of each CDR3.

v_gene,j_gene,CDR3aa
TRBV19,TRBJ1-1,CASSGQGRPNAFF
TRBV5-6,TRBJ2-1,CASSLEGQLTSGVNEQFF
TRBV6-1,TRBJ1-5,CASSLIRRGGSNQPQHF
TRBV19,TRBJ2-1,CASSIDRGYEQFF
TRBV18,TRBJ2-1,CASSPRVGVAYNEQFF
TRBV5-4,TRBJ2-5,CASSPGSGGARETQYF
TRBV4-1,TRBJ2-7,CASSQETAGPYEQYF
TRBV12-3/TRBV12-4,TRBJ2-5,CASSSGGSWGETQYF
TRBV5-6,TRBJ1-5,CASSSRDRRNQPQHF
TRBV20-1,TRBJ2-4,CSASSIRDKNIQYF
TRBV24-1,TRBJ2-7,CATSDNRGRASEQYF
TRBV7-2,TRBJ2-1,CASSLGNPQGSEQFF
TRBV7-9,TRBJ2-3,CASSLIPGEAQYF
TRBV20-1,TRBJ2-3,CSARGVLAGGPDTQYF
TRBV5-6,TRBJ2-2,CASSLGSGTGELFF
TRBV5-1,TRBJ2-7,CASSRPGQGTSTEQYF
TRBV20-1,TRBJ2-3,CSATDPSGSGTDTQYF
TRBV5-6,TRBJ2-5,CALRGGGETQYF
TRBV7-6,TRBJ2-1,CASSLRSSYNEQFF
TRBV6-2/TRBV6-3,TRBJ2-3,CASSYSRLAGADTQYF
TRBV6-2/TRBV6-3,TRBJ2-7,CASGPGLALEQYF
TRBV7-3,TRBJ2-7,CASSLKPAYEQYF
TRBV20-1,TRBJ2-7,CSARSSSGRTYEQYF
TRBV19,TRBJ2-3,CARPDRGRTDTQYF
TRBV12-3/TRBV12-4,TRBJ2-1,CASSDRGQDSYNEQLF
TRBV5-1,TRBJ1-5,CASSTGSSNQPQHF
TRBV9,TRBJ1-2,CASSVADRQGGGYTF
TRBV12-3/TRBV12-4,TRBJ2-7,CASRNRAGHEQYF
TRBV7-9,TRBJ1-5,CASSYRGTQPQHF
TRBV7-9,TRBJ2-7,CASSLTRNQYF
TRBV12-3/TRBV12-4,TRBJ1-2,CASSFGLRSTVTGGYTF
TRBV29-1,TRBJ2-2,CSVYFIGELFF
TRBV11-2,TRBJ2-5,CASSFVGDGTQYF
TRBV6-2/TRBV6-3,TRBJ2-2,CASSFGLAPGELFF
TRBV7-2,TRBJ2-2,CASSLGTSGSYGGDLFF
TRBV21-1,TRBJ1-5,CASSGPRYQPQHF
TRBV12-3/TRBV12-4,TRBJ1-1,CASSFAGTEAFF
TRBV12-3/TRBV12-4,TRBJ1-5,CASSFHQSNQPQHF
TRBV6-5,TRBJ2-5,CASSYFDSWEETQYF
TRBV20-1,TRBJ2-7,CSALSGRKYEQYF
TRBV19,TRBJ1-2,CASSSASGTGGNYGYTF
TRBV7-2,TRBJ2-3,CASSFGFPDTQYF
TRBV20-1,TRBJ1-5,CSARVGGTASNQPQHF
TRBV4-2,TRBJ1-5,CASSHPGQPNQPQHF
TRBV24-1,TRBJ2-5,CATSDYGTGGTETQYF
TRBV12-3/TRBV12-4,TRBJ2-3,CASRPRPGGTDTQYF
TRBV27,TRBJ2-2,CASPGLAGRELFF
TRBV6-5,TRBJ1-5,CASTDSGNSNQPQHF
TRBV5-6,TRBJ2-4,CASSPAGWNIQYF
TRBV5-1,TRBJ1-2,CASRFDRQRGPYGYTF
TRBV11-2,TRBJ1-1,CASSLDRWGGANTEAFF
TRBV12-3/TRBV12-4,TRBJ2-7,CASNPQSYEQYF
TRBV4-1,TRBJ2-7,CASSQDRLAYEQYF
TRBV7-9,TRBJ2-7,CASSFEVGARTEQYF
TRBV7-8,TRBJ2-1,CASSLAYEQFF